This is a list of T cell receptor beta chains from one sample in a study of T cell changes during pregnancy in multiple sclerosis. Data came from immunoSEQ multiplex PCR; TCRdb stores just in-frame clones and leaves some out. The data contain about 80,000 clones, roughly nine tenths of them singletons. This sample comprised peripheral blood, obtained before pregnancy. All receptors come from a female donor with multiple sclerosis, enrolled in a pregnancy study. Each CDR3 is given with its conserved first and last residue. The order of the fields is V gene, clone size, J gene, D gene, CDR3 protein, CDR3 DNA. The D gene is left open where the match is weak. The size field is filled for only some rows; it gives once, few, many or a size class.

>TRBV9|.|TRBJ2-7|.
CASSVVALGSEQYF
TGTGCCAGCAGCGTAGTAGCCCTCGGGAGCGAGCAGTACTTC
>TRBV7-3|.|TRBJ2-3|.
CASSFQGTDTQYF
TGTGCCAGCAGCTTTCAGGGCACAGATACGCAGTATTTT
>TRBV7-7|.|TRBJ2-5|.
CASSPNRGGETQYF
TGTGCTAGCAGCCCGAACAGGGGGGGAGAGACCCAGTACTTC
>TRBV18|.|TRBJ1-1|TRBD1
CASSVGQGAFMNTEAFF
TGTGCCAGCTCCGTCGGACAGGGGGCCTTTATGAACACTGAAGCTTTCTTT
>TRBV6-1|.|TRBJ2-1|.
CASSAGERYNEQFF
TGTGCCAGCAGTGCGGGGGAGCGGTACAATGAGCAGTTCTTC
>TRBV2|.|TRBJ1-5|.
CASRGGMSNQPQHF
TGTGCCAGCCGGGGGGGTATGAGCAATCAGCCCCAGCATTTT
>TRBV19|.|TRBJ1-1|.
CASRVFRVNTEAFF
TGTGCCAGTAGGGTGTTCAGGGTGAACACTGAAGCTTTCTTT
>TRBV4-1|.|TRBJ1-2|.
CASSQARYRSHLYGYTF
TGCGCCAGCAGCCAAGCAAGGTACAGGAGTCATCTTTATGGCTACACCTTC
>TRBV27|.|TRBJ2-7|TRBD2
CASRRGGSSYEQYF
TGTGCCAGCAGAAGGGGAGGGAGCTCCTACGAGCAGTACTTC
>TRBV27|.|TRBJ2-1|.
CASSSLGDDGYNEQFF
TGTGCCAGCAGTTCCCTAGGGGATGATGGCTACAATGAGCAGTTCTTC
>TRBV30|.|TRBJ1-5|.
CAWSTQGNQPQHF
TGTGCCTGGAGTACACAGGGCAATCAGCCCCAGCATTTT
>TRBV19|few|TRBJ1-1|.
CASKGIRANTEAFF
TGTGCCAGTAAGGGGATCCGGGCCAACACTGAAGCTTTCTTT
>TRBV19|.|TRBJ2-1|.
CASSYGTLPVREQFF
TGTGCCAGTAGTTACGGGACATTACCGGTACGGGAGCAGTTCTTC
>TRBV23-1|.|TRBJ1-5|.
CASSHPDSINQPQHF
TGCGCCAGCAGTCACCCGGACAGTATCAATCAGCCCCAGCATTTT
>TRBV9|once|TRBJ1-4|.
CASSDSATNEKLFF
TGTGCCAGCAGTGACAGTGCAACTAATGAAAAACTGTTTTTT
>TRBV30|.|TRBJ2-1|TRBD2
CASRLAGAPIPYNEQFF
TGTGCCTCTCGACTAGCGGGGGCCCCCATACCCTACAATGAGCAGTTCTTC
>TRBV14|once|TRBJ2-1|.
CASSLGNEQFF
TGTGCCAGCAGCCTCGGGAATGAGCAGTTCTTC
>TRBV19|.|TRBJ2-3|.
CASSIDLTQYF
TGTGCCAGTAGTATCGACTTGACGCAGTATTTT